The 19 T cell receptor beta chains in this list originate from one sample, sequenced in a study of T cell changes during pregnancy in multiple sclerosis. Clones were sequenced by immunoSEQ multiplex PCR, and TCRdb holds only the in-frame ones, with some missing. The sample includes about 120,000 clones, under 95% of them seen just once. The sample consisted of peripheral blood, taken before pregnancy. These receptors were taken from a female donor with multiple sclerosis, enrolled in a pregnancy study.

The V and J genes are TRBV4-2 and TRBJ1-2; D not certain. The germline V gene encodes CDR1 LGHNA and CDR2 YNFKEQ. The CDR3 is 15 residues long. The V end was cut by 3 bases, the J end by 4 bases, with 15 bases between. CDR3: CASSQGPGEVYGYTF. CDR3 coding DNA: TGTGCCAGCAGCCAGGGCCCCGGCGAAGTCTATGGCTACACCTTC.

This rearrangement joins TRBV11-2 to TRBJ2-1; D is perhaps TRBD1 (7 bases). CDR1 and CDR2 from the germline V gene are SGHAT and FQNNGV. The V end was cut by 5 bases, the J end by 0 bases, with 11 bases between. This CDR3 contains 15 residues. The CDR3 coding sequence is TGTGCCAGCAGCCCCAGGGGGGACTCCTACAATGAGCAGTTCTTC. Translated: CASSPRGDSYNEQFF.

This chain links TRBV2 with TRBJ2-7; a weak D match, TRBD1 (6 bases). CDR3 length equals 15 residues. Trimming pared 6 bases from V and 0 bases from J, leaving 15 bases between. The V gene's germline CDR1 is SNHLY and CDR2 FYNNEI. The CDR3 DNA reads as TGTGCCAGCAGGGAAAGACAGGCCAGCTCCTACGAGCAGTACTTC. The encoded protein is CASRERQASSYEQYF.

The CDR3 here is CASSFRLAGGPGNTQYF. The DNA of the CDR3 is TGCGCCAGCAGCTTCAGACTAGCGGGGGGGCCGGGAAATACGCAGTATTTT. The rearrangement uses TRBV5-1 and TRBJ2-3; 14 bases are shared with TRBD2. Looked up from germline, CDR1 is SGHRS and CDR2 is YFSETQ. CDR3 length: 17 amino acids. The trim removed 2 bases at V and 7 bases at J, leaving 9 bases unmatched.

This chain joins TRBV4-2 and TRBJ2-1; 8 nucleotides agree with TRBD2. Unmatched junction bases numbered 6, after V lost 4 bases and J lost 10 bases. Germline loops: CDR1 LGHNA, CDR2 YNFKEQ. This CDR3 is built from 13 residues. The CDR3 loop reads CASSPRAGGEQFF. CDR3 bases: TGTGCCAGCAGCCCGAGGGCGGGGGGAGAGCAGTTCTTC.

V and J are TRBV9 and TRBJ2-7, with D possibly being TRBD1 (5 bases). The CDR3 runs to 15 residues. CDR1 is SGDLS, CDR2 YYNGEE, per germline. V lost 2 bases, J lost 0 bases, and 12 bases lay in between. The CDR3, as DNA: TGTGCCAGCAGCGTTTCCGGCAGGGCCTCCTACGAGCAGTACTTC. It is translated as CASSVSGRASYEQYF. Using reference TRBV9 and TRBJ2-7 for the parts outside the CDR3, the full variable domain is DSGVTQTPKHLITATGQRVTLRCSPRSGDLSVYWYQQSLDQGLQFLIQYYNGEERAKGNILERFSAQQFPDLHSELNLSSLELGDSALYFCASSVSGRASYEQYFGPGTRLTVT.

The chain carries TRBV4-1 and TRBJ1-5; no clear D gene. V lost 0 bases and J 4 bases, leaving 10 bases between the germline ends. This CDR3 spans 15 amino acids. CDR1 is MGHRA and CDR2 is YSYEKL in the germline V gene. CDR3 region: CASSQERSANQPQHF. In DNA, the CDR3 is TGCGCCAGCAGCCAAGAGAGATCAGCGAATCAGCCCCAGCATTTT.

This CDR3 reads CASSLVAGGRANTGELFF. The CDR3 DNA sequence: TGTGCCAGTAGTTTAGTAGCGGGGGGCCGTGCGAACACCGGGGAGCTGTTTTTT. The rearrangement links TRBV19 to TRBJ2-2; 10 bases are a match to TRBD2. Looked up from germline, CDR1 is LNHDA and CDR2 is SQIVND (reference sequence). There are 18 residues in the CDR3. The trim removed 5 bases at V and 0 bases at J, leaving 9 bases unmatched.

The V and J genes are TRBV25-1 and TRBJ1-2; 8 bases are a match to TRBD1. In germline, CDR1 is MGHDK, CDR2 SYGVNS. The CDR3 spans 13 residues. With 5 bases clipped from V and 4 bases from J, the junction kept 3 bases outside the gene matches. The DNA of the CDR3 is TGTGCCAGCAGTCCAGGGGGCACCTATGGCTACACCTTC. This encodes CASSPGGTYGYTF.

With respect to this clone: The junction shows a germline mismatch at one end, possibly a read error. This chain's CDR3 is CASSMDSGRGRLALYNKQFF. The CDR3 DNA reads as TGTGCCAGTAGTATGGACAGTGGGAGAGGACGGCTAGCCCTCTACAATAAGCAGTTCTTC. V gene TRBV19 combines with J gene TRBJ2-1; D perhaps matches TRBD1 (6 bases). The germline V gene encodes CDR1 LNHDA and CDR2 SQIVND (reference sequence). This CDR3 is 20 amino acids long.

The genes are TRBV19 and TRBJ2-7; tentative D call: TRBD2 (6 bases). The length of the CDR3 is 14 residues. The V and J ends lost 6 bases and 5 bases respectively, with 17 bases between them. Germline CDR1 LNHDA, CDR2 SQIVND (reference sequence). CDR3 DNA: TGTGCCAGTAGCTGGGGGGTGGATCTCGACGAGCAGTACTTC. Its protein product is CASSWGVDLDEQYF.

The V and J genes are TRBV7-9 and TRBJ1-1, with a tentative D call TRBD1 (6 bases). Germline values: CDR1 SEHNR, CDR2 FQNEAQ (reference sequence). V shed 3 bases and J shed 4 bases, with 12 bases lying between them. This CDR3 has 14 residues. CDR3 in DNA: TGTGCCAGCAGCTTTTTACAGGGAATCACTGAAGCTTTCTTT. Translating gives CASSFLQGITEAFF.

The chain recombines TRBV9 with TRBJ1-5; TRBD1 agrees at 7 bases. Germline-derived CDR1 and CDR2 are SGDLS and YYNGEE. The CDR3 runs 14 residues. The ends lost 5 bases at V and 5 bases at J; junction bases unmatched: 7. CDR3 DNA: TGTGCCAGCAGTGAACAGGGGATGGATCAGCCCCAGCATTTT. This codes for CASSEQGMDQPQHF.

The chain joins TRBV5-4 to TRBJ2-5; D is perhaps TRBD1 (6 bases). CDR1 SGHNT and CDR2 YYREEE come from the germline V gene (reference sequence). The V end was cut by 0 bases, the J end by 2 bases, with 14 bases between. The length of the CDR3 is 16 residues. CDR3: CASSLGPGTRQETQYF. CDR3 sequence (DNA): TGTGCCAGCAGCTTGGGGCCTGGGACACGGCAAGAGACCCAGTACTTC.

V gene TRBV6-1 combines with J gene TRBJ1-1; 7 positions match TRBD1. V was clipped by 6 bases and J by 6 bases; unmatched bases: 7. The CDR3 runs 13 residues. From germline, CDR1 is MNHNS and CDR2 SASEGT. CDR3 loop: CASRVDRVPEAFF. In DNA, the CDR3 is TGTGCCAGCAGGGTTGACAGGGTACCTGAAGCTTTCTTT.

The DNA of the CDR3 is TGTGCCAGCAGCTTAGATAGACAGCCCCGGCCCTATGGCTACACCTTC. It yields the protein CASSLDRQPRPYGYTF. J is TRBJ1-2 and V is TRBV11-2; tentatively, D is TRBD1 (5 bases). Germline V gene data show CDR1 as SGHAT and CDR2 as FQNNGV. V was shortened by 0 bases and J by 4 bases, with 15 bases between the two germline ends. The CDR3 runs 16 residues.

This chain uses TRBV9 with TRBJ2-7; TRBD2 matches 12 bases. The CDR3 length is 14 residues. Germline CDR1 reads SGDLS; CDR2 reads YYNGEE. After removal of 4 bases from V and 6 bases from J, the junction contained 5 bases not matched to a gene. The CDR3 DNA follows: TGTGCCAGCAGCCCTAGCGGGAGGGTGAGCGAGCAGTACTTC. Encoded protein: CASSPSGRVSEQYF.

This chain uses TRBV6-5 with TRBJ1-5; D not certain. Germline CDR1 reads MNHEY; CDR2 reads SVGAGI. V lost 2 bases and J lost 6, with 8 bases in between. The CDR3 contains 13 residues. CDR3 sequence (DNA): TGTGCCAGCAGTTACGGGAGGTTTCAGCCCCAGCATTTT. It codes for CASSYGRFQPQHF.

The rearrangement uses TRBV18 and TRBJ1-5; 9 positions match TRBD1. This CDR3 has 17 residues. The germline gives CDR1 KGHSH, CDR2 LQKENI. Losses at the gene ends were 3 bases for V and 6 bases for J; bases not matched to a gene: 12. CDR3: CASSPNSGTGRSQPQHF. The CDR3 DNA is TGTGCCAGCTCACCCAACTCCGGGACAGGGAGGTCTCAGCCCCAGCATTTT.